This T cell receptor beta chain was captured by sequencing in a study of shared clonotypes between healthy human individuals. Whole-study context: CD4 naive cells filled three plates per donor, CD4 memory three, CD8 naive two and CD8 memory one.

Germline CDR1 reads SGHRS; CDR2 reads YFSETQ. V shed 5 bases and J 0 bases; nucleotides not matched to a gene: 13. CDR3 length: 17 residues. Comment on this clone: The antigen is unknown.

Terminally differentiated effector memory CD45RA+ cells were excluded from the naive CD8 cells, which were CD45RO-negative and positively selected for CCR7. All of the donors resided in Nashville, Tennessee, and each was a Caucasian adult. The table came from immunoSEQ multiplex PCR; TCRdb's copy has only in-frame clones and leaves some out. The sample lists 500,000 to 700,000 clones; approximately 95% were seen once. Study results and caveats: Rarefaction showed sorted-subset sequencing was incomplete despite large depth. Naive CD4 clonotype sharing across a handful of donors was about 5%.

The chain is built from TRBV5-1 and TRBJ2-7; TRBD1 matches 8 bases. Sequenced: naive CD8+ T cells sorted from blood. This TCR came from a woman in her twenties or thirties in good health. CDR3 residues: CASRVDGQGRISYEQYF. The CDR3 DNA sequence: TGCGCCAGCAGAGTTGACGGACAGGGCCGGATCTCCTACGAGCAGTACTTC.